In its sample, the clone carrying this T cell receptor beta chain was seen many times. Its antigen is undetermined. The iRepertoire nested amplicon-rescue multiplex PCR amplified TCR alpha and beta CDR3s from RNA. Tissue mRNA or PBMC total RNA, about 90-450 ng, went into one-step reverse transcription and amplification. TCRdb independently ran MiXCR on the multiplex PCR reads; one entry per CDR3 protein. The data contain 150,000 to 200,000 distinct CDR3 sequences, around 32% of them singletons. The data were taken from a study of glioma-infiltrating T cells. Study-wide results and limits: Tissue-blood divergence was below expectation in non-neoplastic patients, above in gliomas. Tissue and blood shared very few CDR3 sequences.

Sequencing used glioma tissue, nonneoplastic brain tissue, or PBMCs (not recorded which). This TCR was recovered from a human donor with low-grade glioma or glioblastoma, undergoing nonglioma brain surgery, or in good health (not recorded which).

The CDR3 DNA is TGTGCCAGCAGCGTAGGAGGTAGCAATGAGCAGTTCTTC. Translation gives CASSVGGSNEQFF. The chain is built from TRBV9 and TRBJ2-1; D is unresolved. The CDR3 contains 13 residues. Germline V lookup: CDR1 SGDLS, CDR2 YYNGEE. V was pared by 0 bases and J by 6 bases, with 7 bases between.